The rows below give T cell receptor beta chains drawn from one sample of a study of T cells in Graves' hyperthyroidism and ophthalmopathy. TCRdb redid the calling of the multiplex PCR reads with MiXCR, one entry per CDR3 protein. The table shows about 400,000 distinct CDR3 sequences, with approximately 15% occurring only once. Sequencing input: blood. The receptor source for this set is a woman aged 25 to 39 with Graves' hyperthyroidism. CDR3s include the opening cysteine and the closing phenylalanine or tryptophan. A D gene is named only where the DNA matches it firmly. The size of a clone is reported for some rows only, either as once, few or many, or as a class for expanded clones.

>TRBJ2-2|many|TRBV2|TRBD2
TGTGCCAGCAGTGACATCCTAGCGGGAGAGCTCGGGGAGCTGTTTTTT
CASSDILAGELGELFF
>TRBJ2-7|many|TRBV12-3/TRBV12-4|TRBD1
TGTGCCAGCAGCCCGGGACAGTTCTCCTACGAGCAGTACTTC
CASSPGQFSYEQYF
>TRBJ1-5|many|TRBV3-1|-
TGTGCCAGCAGCCAACGGGACAGCAATCAGCCCCAGCATTTT
CASSQRDSNQPQHF
>TRBJ2-1|-|TRBV29-1|TRBD2
TGCAGCGTTGAAAGGGAGGTAGCGGGAGGGCCACGTGAGCAGTTCTTC
CSVEREVAGGPREQFF
>TRBJ1-1|many|TRBV2|-
TGTGCCAGCAGTATAAGGGGACTGAACACTGAAGCTTTCTTT
CASSIRGLNTEAFF
>TRBJ1-1|few|TRBV5-1|-
TGCGCCAGCAGCTCGTCAAGGGACTCACGTCGGATGAACACTGAAGCTTTCTTT
CASSSSRDSRRMNTEAFF
>TRBJ2-1|few|TRBV27|-
TGTGCCACCACCATCCCAGGGGCTAGCGGAAACAATGAGCAGTTCTTC
CATTIPGASGNNEQFF
>TRBJ1-3|-|TRBV2|-
TGTGCCAGCATCGGCTCTGGAAACACCATATATTTT
CASIGSGNTIYF
>TRBJ2-6|few|TRBV28|-
TGTGCCAGCAGTTCCGGGACATCGTACTCTGGGGCCAACGTCCTGACTTTC
CASSSGTSYSGANVLTF
>TRBJ2-1|-|TRBV24-1|-
TGTGCCACGAGAGCCTCCCCGTTCGTGAATGAGCAGTTCTTC
CATRASPFVNEQFF
>TRBJ2-1|many|TRBV7-9|TRBD2
TGTGCCAGCAGCTTAGTGCGGGAGCATAAGGAGCAGTTCTTC
CASSLVREHKEQFF
>TRBJ2-5|few|TRBV6-5|-
TGTGCCAGCAGTTACAAGTACCAAAGGGCTGAAGGGGAGACCCAGTACTTC
CASSYKYQRAEGETQYF
>TRBJ2-5|many|TRBV7-9|TRBD1
TGTGCCAGCAGCCGAGATGGGACAGGGAGAGGAGAGACCCAGTACTTC
CASSRDGTGRGETQYF
>TRBJ2-3|many|TRBV20-1|-
TGCAGTGCTAGTGTTAGCACAGATACGCAGTATTTT
CSASVSTDTQYF
>TRBJ2-2|many|TRBV7-2|-
TGTGCCAGCAGCTCATCCTACGGGATCGGGGAGCTGTTTTTT
CASSSSYGIGELFF
>TRBJ1-1|many|TRBV7-3|-
TGTGCCAGCAGCCCCGGGCGGGGCACTGAAGCTTTCTTT
CASSPGRGTEAFF
>TRBJ2-1|many|TRBV18|TRBD2
TGTGCCAGCCAGACTAGCGGTTCCTACAATGAGCAGTTCTTC
CASQTSGSYNEQFF
>TRBJ2-7|many|TRBV27|TRBD2
TGTGCCAGCAGCTTCGATCTCGCTAGCGGCCTCTACGAGCAGTACTTC
CASSFDLASGLYEQYF
>TRBJ2-5|few|TRBV15|TRBD2
TGTGCCACCAGCGGGGGGGGACTAGCGGCCCAAGAGACCCAGTACTTC
CATSGGGLAAQETQYF
>TRBJ2-5|-|TRBV3-1|-
TGTGCCAGCAGCCAGAACCGGGACCGACAACAAGAGACCCAGTACTTC
CASSQNRDRQQETQYF
>TRBJ2-1|many|TRBV2|-
TGTGCCAGCAGGGTCGAGGGACACTACAATGAGCAGTTCTTC
CASRVEGHYNEQFF
>TRBJ1-5|-|TRBV28|TRBD1
TGTGCCAGCAGTCTACAGGGGGGTCCGCCCCAGCATTTT
CASSLQGGPPQHF
>TRBJ2-3|many|TRBV5-1|TRBD1
TGCGCCAGCAGCCGACAGGGGGGAGATACGCAGTATTTT
CASSRQGGDTQYF
>TRBJ1-4|many|TRBV18|-
TGTGCCAGCCAGAGACAGGCCGCGAACGAAAAACTGTTTTTT
CASQRQAANEKLFF
>TRBJ1-4|few|TRBV6-5|-
TGTGCCAGCATTACGGGGTTGACCAATGGTGAAAAACTGTTTTTT
CASITGLTNGEKLFF
>TRBJ1-5|-|TRBV2|-
TGTGCCAGCAGTCCGTCGACAGGCAATCAGCCCCAGCATTTT
CASSPSTGNQPQHF
>TRBJ2-6|-|TRBV27|-
TGTGCCAGCAGTGGGTCCCTTCCTGTCAACTCTGGGGCCAACGTCCTGACTTTC
CASSGSLPVNSGANVLTF
>TRBJ2-3|many|TRBV28|-
TGTGCCAGCAGTTTATATCAGGGCCAAGGAGATACGCAGTATTTT
CASSLYQGQGDTQYF
>TRBJ1-5|few|TRBV5-1|-
TGCGCCAGCAGATTGGAAGGGAGCAATCAGCCCCAGCATTTT
CASRLEGSNQPQHF
>TRBJ2-2|-|TRBV7-9|TRBD2
TGTGCCAGCAGCTCGACTAGCGGGAGGGCGTTGACCGGGGAGCTGTTTTTT
CASSSTSGRALTGELFF
>TRBJ1-1|many|TRBV3-1|-
TGTGCCAGCAGCCATTTACTGAACACTGAAGCTTTCTTT
CASSHLLNTEAFF
>TRBJ1-6|few|TRBV6-1|-
TGTGCCAGCAGTGAAGCGGTACAGATCTATAATTCACCCCTCCACTTT
CASSEAVQIYNSPLHF
>TRBJ1-3|-|TRBV15|TRBD1
TGTGCCACCAGCAGACCGTTTGCGGACAGGATCTTCTCTGGAAACACCATATATTTT
CATSRPFADRIFSGNTIYF
>TRBJ2-5|-|TRBV5-5|-
TGTGCCAGCAGCTTGGAGGCAGGGTCCCAAGAGACCCAGTACTTC
CASSLEAGSQETQYF
>TRBJ2-1|many|TRBV2|TRBD2
TGTGCCAGCAGTGAATCTGAAGGACTAGCAATCAATGAGCAGTTCTTC
CASSESEGLAINEQFF
>TRBJ1-1|many|TRBV20-1|TRBD1
TGCAGTGCTCCGACAGGGTTCACTGAAGCTTTCTTT
CSAPTGFTEAFF
>TRBJ1-1|many|TRBV30|-
TGTGCCTGGAGCCTGGCAGGGGATGAAGCTTTCTTT
CAWSLAGDEAFF
>TRBJ2-1|-|TRBV12-3/TRBV12-4|-
TGTGCCAGCAGTTCTACGACAGATAATGAGCAGTTCTTC
CASSSTTDNEQFF
>TRBJ1-1|few|TRBV7-9|-
TGTGCCAGCAGCTTAGATCTACCTGAAGCTTTCTTT
CASSLDLPEAFF
>TRBJ2-3|-|TRBV5-1|-
TGCGCCAGCAGCGCCGGGACGGACCGCCCGGGTACGCAGTATTTT
CASSAGTDRPGTQYF